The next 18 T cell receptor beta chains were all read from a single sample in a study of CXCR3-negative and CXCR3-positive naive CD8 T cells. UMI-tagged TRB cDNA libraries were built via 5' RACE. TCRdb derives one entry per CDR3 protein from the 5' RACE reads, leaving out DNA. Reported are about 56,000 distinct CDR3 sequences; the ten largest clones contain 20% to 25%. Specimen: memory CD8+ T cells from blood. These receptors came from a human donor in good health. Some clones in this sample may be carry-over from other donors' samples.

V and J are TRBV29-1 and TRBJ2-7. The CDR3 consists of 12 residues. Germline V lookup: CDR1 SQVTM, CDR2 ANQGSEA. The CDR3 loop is CSARQDPYEQYF.

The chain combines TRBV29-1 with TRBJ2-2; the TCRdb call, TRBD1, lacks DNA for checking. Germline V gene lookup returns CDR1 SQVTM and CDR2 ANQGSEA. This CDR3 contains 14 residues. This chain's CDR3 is CSVEDRGGTGELFF.

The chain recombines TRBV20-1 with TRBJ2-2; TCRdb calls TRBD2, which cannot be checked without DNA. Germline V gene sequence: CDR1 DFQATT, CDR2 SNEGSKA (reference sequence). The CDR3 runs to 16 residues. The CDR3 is CSARDLASLNTGELFF.

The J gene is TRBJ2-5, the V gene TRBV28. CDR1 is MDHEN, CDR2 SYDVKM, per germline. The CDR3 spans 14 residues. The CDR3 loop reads CASSLMGNQGTQYF.

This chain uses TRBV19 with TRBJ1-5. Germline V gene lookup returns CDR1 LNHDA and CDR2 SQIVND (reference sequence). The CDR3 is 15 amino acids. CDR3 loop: CASTEGIGLRQPQHF.

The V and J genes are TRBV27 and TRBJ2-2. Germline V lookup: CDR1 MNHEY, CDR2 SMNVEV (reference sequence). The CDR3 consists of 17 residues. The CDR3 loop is CASSHRLVLANTGELFF.

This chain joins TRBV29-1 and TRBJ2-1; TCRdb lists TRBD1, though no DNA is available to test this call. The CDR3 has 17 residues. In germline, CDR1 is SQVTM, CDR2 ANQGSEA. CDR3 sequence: CSGGGGPDMPRYNEQFF.

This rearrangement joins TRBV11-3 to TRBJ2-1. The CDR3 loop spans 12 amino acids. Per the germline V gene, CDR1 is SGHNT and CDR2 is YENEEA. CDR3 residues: CASSLDWGEQFF.

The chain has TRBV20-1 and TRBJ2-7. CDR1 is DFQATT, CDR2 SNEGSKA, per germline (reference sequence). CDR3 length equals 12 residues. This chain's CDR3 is CSAPDGSYEQYF.

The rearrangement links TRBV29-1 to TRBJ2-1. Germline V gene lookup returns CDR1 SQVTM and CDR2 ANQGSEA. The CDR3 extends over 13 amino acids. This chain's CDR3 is CSVVAWAYNEQFF.

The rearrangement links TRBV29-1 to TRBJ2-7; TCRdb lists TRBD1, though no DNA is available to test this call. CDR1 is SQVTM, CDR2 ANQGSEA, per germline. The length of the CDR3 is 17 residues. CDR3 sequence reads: CSVEGGTATGVLGEQYF.

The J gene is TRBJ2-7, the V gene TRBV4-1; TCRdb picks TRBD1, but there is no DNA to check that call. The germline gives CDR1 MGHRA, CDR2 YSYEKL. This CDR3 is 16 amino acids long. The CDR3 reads CASSQKGQGSTYEQYF.

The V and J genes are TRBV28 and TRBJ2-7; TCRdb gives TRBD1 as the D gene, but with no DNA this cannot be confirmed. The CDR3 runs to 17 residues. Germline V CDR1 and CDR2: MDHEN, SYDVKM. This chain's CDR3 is CASSFDSDRGPSYEQYF.

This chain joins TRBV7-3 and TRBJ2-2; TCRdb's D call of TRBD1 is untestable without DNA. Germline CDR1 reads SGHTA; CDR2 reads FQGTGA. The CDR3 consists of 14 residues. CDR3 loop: CASTPRAGTGELFF.

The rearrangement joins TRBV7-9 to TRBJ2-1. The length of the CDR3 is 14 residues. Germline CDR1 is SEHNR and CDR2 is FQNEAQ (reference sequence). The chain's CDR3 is CASSLEYRLNEQFF.

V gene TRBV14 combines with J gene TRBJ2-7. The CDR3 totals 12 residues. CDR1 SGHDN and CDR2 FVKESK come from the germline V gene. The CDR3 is CASSQVPHEQYF.

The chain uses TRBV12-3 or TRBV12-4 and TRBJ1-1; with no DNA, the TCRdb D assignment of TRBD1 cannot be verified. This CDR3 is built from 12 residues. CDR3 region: CASSPRTAEAFF.

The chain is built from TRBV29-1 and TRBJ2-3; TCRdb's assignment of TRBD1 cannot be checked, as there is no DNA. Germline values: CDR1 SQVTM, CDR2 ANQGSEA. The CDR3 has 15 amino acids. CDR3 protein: CSVAGTETSTDTQYF.